This T cell receptor beta chain appears in the sequencing data of a study of T cells in Graves' hyperthyroidism and ophthalmopathy (dated by TCRdb to the late 2010s). Regarding the complete study: Peripheral blood samples were taken at initial diagnosis, before any treatment was given. An independent validation cohort of around 19 hyperthyroidism patients and approximately 17 patients who later progressed to ophthalmopathy tested prospective prediction of ophthalmopathy. After sampling, hyperthyroidism patients received methimazole starting at 30 mg daily, and ophthalmopathy patients received high-dose intravenous methylprednisolone. A discovery cohort of fewer than 110 patients, roughly 43 with Graves' ophthalmopathy and 57 with stable Graves' hyperthyroidism, was used to find distinguishing TCR V-J signatures. The approximately 98 discovery patients were randomly divided into training and test sets at a 7:3 ratio. The paper reports TCR Vbeta CDR3 sequencing of over 130 peripheral blood samples: 40 or so ophthalmopathy, about 75 hyperthyroidism and approximately 17 progressor patients. In addition, the study compared T-cell repertoires in thyroid tissue and in blood from several Graves' hyperthyroidism patients. Broader findings and caveats from the paper: Most expanded thyroid clonotypes (frequency above 0.001) were also detected in blood, suggesting blood repertoires may reflect thyroid immune responses. In validation, the model predicted progression to ophthalmopathy a median of about 6.8 months before onset, with about 71% sensitivity and roughly 79% specificity. A 13 V-J signature model separated ophthalmopathy from stable hyperthyroidism, with approximately 87% sensitivity and roughly 84% specificity in cross-validation and 80%/75% in testing. Sample size was not statistically predetermined, and blinding of investigators to group allocation was not performed.

A distance of 15 bases separates the germline ends of V and J, which lose 2 bases and 7 bases respectively. Sequences MGHRA (CDR1) and YSYEKL (CDR2) are obtained from the germline V gene. Spanning cysteine to phenylalanine, the CDR3 consists of 15 amino acids. The retained sequence is limited to the CDR3, 45 bases, with the frame set at the first base. Amplification of TCR beta CDR3 regions was carried out from RNA transcripts. For the first round of RT-PCR on the TCR CDR3, the HTBI primer set was used together with the Qiagen OneStep RT-PCR kit. Libraries were constructed in a second round of multiplex PCR, after which size selection and purification were carried out. Libraries were sequenced paired-end with 100 bp reads on an Illumina HiSeq2000. As for the authors' bioinformatics: SOAPnuke was used to process the raw data, with reads discarded if the reads contained adapters or uncalled bases, had a mean Phred below 15, or lacked an exact constant-primer or identifier match. High-quality paired reads were merged using COPE v1.2.5, and each unique nucleotide sequence was defined as a clonotype. Clonotypes were aligned to IMGT TRBV, TRBD and TRBJ reference segments using MiTCR v1.1. Only V-J combinations with frequency above 0.0001, covering roughly 99% of repertoires, were analysed. A TCS score was defined as the ratio of F50 (clonal expansion) to E x V (chaos), with BLOSUM62-based TCRdist applied between CDR3 peptides within each V-J. Welch's t-statistics and random forest reduced fewer than 600 V-J features to 13, which were used in a naive Bayes classifier (R e1071). In TCRdb, the public reads were trimmed at Q25 with fastp and aligned with MiXCR, with productive beta chains retained. CDR3 protein sequences are deduplicated, and each keeps its most common genes and DNA. What appears here as the V and J calls and clone size reflects TCRdb's work, not the paper's. The sample includes roughly 180,000 distinct CDR3 sequences, with roughly 10% observed a single time. Roughly a fifth of the sample lies in the top ten.

This clonotype was counted only a few times. Its antigen is currently not known. Base qualities are not at hand, and no much larger clone is one base apart. Hyperthyroidism patients were newly diagnosed, with disease duration under 2 months, and aged 18 to 65 years. Exclusion was applied to patients with uncontrolled infections, other autoimmune diseases, pregnancy or lactation. Diagnoses relied on clinical symptoms, serum thyroxine and TRAb, thyroid ultrasound and orbital computed tomography. Blood from progressor patients was collected at the time of first diagnosis with hyperthyroidism, before any ophthalmopathy symptoms had appeared. PBMCs were isolated from about 10 ml of fresh peripheral blood by Ficoll-Paque density gradient centrifugation. Progressor patients were first diagnosed with Graves' hyperthyroidism and then developed ophthalmopathy during follow-up. Total RNA was extracted using Trizol reagent, and RNA quality was assessed on an Agilent 2100 Bioanalyzer.

The chain was built from TRBV4-1 and TRBJ2-1; the D region possibly corresponds to TRBD1 (6 bases align). Sequencing was carried out using blood. The receptor's source is a woman aged 18 to 35 with Graves' hyperthyroidism that later progressed to Graves' ophthalmopathy. The nucleotide sequence is given as TGCGCCAGCAGCCAATTTGGTCAGGGGTGGAATGAGCAGTTCTTC. Translation gives CASSQFGQGWNEQFF.